In its sample, the clone carrying this TCR beta chain was seen once. The antigen is undetermined. V was pared by 5 bases and J by 6 bases, with 11 bases of the junction left unmatched. Per the germline V gene, CDR1 is SGHVS and CDR2 is FNYEAQ. The CDR3 is 16 residues long. These data come from a study of graft-versus-host responses after intestinal transplantation. Overall study: Multivisceral, liver-intestinal, or isolated intestinal transplants were given to recipients. Whole-study results and caveats: Early post-transplant HvG declines were associated with peak circulating GvH clone levels. Some patients had graft-donor T cell macrochimerism, and their allografts showed high graft-versus-host to host-versus-graft clonal ratios.

The table came from immunoSEQ multiplex PCR; TCRdb's copy has only in-frame clones and leaves some out. The sample lists tens of thousands of clones, roughly nine tenths occurring once. The rearrangement uses TRBV7-6 and TRBJ2-3; 10 positions match TRBD2. This TCR was recovered from a human patient who received an intestinal transplant, so some T cells may come from the graft donor. This material consisted of PBMCs, taken approximately 310 days after intestinal transplant. The CDR3 reads CASSPPAGGPADTQYF. The CDR3 region has the DNA TGTGCCAGCAGCCCCCCAGCGGGGGGGCCAGCGGATACGCAGTATTTT.